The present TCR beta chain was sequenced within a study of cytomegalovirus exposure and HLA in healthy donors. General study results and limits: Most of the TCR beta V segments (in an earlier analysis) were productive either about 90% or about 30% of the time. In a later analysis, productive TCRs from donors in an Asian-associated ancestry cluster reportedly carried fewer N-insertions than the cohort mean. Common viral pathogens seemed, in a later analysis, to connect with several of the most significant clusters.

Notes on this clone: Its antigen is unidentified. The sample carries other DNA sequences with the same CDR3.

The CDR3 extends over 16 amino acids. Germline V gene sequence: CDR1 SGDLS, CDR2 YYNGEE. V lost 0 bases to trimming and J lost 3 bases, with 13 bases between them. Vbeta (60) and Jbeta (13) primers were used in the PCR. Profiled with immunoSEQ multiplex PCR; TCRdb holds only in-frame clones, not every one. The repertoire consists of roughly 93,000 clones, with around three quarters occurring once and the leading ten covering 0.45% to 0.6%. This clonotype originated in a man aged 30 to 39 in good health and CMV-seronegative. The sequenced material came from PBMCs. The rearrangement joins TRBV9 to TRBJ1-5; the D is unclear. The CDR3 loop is CASSVGPQHHNQPQHF. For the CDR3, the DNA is TGTGCCAGCAGCGTAGGTCCACAGCATCACAATCAGCCCCAGCATTTT.